The 25 T cell receptor beta chains listed next were all sequenced from one sample in a study of blood T cell repertoires in COVID-19. The table came from immunoSEQ multiplex PCR; TCRdb's copy has only in-frame clones and leaves some out. The data contain about 260,000 clones, 86% of them singletons. Material: peripheral blood. The origin of the receptors is a middle-aged man who had recovered from COVID-19.

The chain has TRBV5-6 and TRBJ1-5; D may be TRBD1 (5 bases). There are 13 residues in the CDR3. Germline CDR1 is SGHDT and CDR2 is YYEEEE. Trimming pared 2 bases from V and 5 bases from J, leaving 8 bases between. CDR3 in amino acids: CASSFGGDQPQHF. The DNA for the CDR3 is TGTGCCAGCAGCTTTGGGGGGGATCAGCCCCAGCATTTT.

This clone was seen only a few times. The rearrangement uses TRBV9 and TRBJ2-3; possible D gene TRBD1, 5 bases. CDR1 SGDLS and CDR2 YYNGEE come from the germline V gene. The CDR3 contains 14 residues. Trimming pared 0 bases from V and 4 bases from J, leaving 9 bases between. CDR3 in amino acids: CASSVGQGPDTQYF. The CDR3 DNA reads TGTGCCAGCAGCGTAGGGCAGGGTCCAGATACGCAGTATTTT.

The chain has TRBV14 and TRBJ2-3; TRBD2 aligns across 9 bases. This CDR3 spans 16 amino acids. The trim removed 2 bases at V and 3 bases at J, leaving 6 bases unmatched. Germline lookup yields CDR1 SGHDN and CDR2 FVKESK. The CDR3 spells CASSQRPAGGTDTQYF. Here the CDR3 DNA reads TGTGCCAGCAGCCAAAGGCCAGCGGGAGGAACAGATACGCAGTATTTT.

This chain uses TRBV7-9 with TRBJ1-2; perhaps TRBD1 as D (5 bases). The CDR3 loop spans 16 amino acids. CDR1 is SEHNR, CDR2 FQNEAQ, per germline (reference sequence). Trimming pared 5 bases from V and 8 bases from J, leaving 24 bases between. This CDR3 is CASSQGQHSVDRGYTF. Here the CDR3 DNA reads TGTGCCAGCAGCCAGGGCCAGCACAGCGTTGACCGGGGCTACACCTTC.

The CDR3 DNA is TGTGCCAGCAGCTCGCCGGGACTAGGTGGCAATGAGCAGTTCTTC. It is translated as CASSSPGLGGNEQFF. The chain joins TRBV11-2 to TRBJ2-1; 8 nucleotides align to TRBD2. Germline CDR1 SGHAT, CDR2 FQNNGV. Trimming cost V 4 bases and J 6 bases; bases outside gene matches: 8. The CDR3 sequence is 15 residues long.

The chain uses TRBV21-1 and TRBJ1-6. TRBV21-1 is reported as a pseudogene. This CDR3 comprises 12 residues. The CDR3 protein is CASSRLNSPLHF. As DNA, the CDR3 is TGTGCCAGCAGCAGACTTAATTCACCCCTCCACTTT.

The table lists this clone with a count of one. The chain joins TRBV19 to TRBJ1-6; 7 bases match TRBD1. The CDR3 is 14 residues long. V gave up 7 bases and J gave up 14 bases; unmatched junction bases: 14. Germline V gene sequence: CDR1 LNHDA, CDR2 SQIVND (reference sequence). CDR3 amino acids: CASTKGQPSQALHF. Here the CDR3 DNA reads TGTGCCAGTACCAAGGGACAGCCCTCGCAGGCCCTCCACTTT.

This chain joins TRBV30 and TRBJ2-3, with D perhaps TRBD2 (6 bases). There are 13 residues in the CDR3. CDR1 is GTSNPN, CDR2 SVGIG, per germline (reference sequence). V lost 4 bases and J lost 0, with 8 bases in between. CDR3 sequence reads: CAWNRGSTDTQYF. The CDR3 nucleotides are TGTGCCTGGAACCGGGGGAGCACAGATACGCAGTATTTT.

The gene calls are TRBV18 and TRBJ2-5; unclear D gene. V was cut by 0 bases and J by 1 base, with 6 bases left in between. The germline CDR1 and CDR2 sequences are KGHSH and LQKENI. CDR3 size: 14 residues. CDR3 nucleotides: TGTGCCAGCTCACCACCGTGGCCCCAAGAGACCCAGTACTTC. Protein product: CASSPPWPQETQYF.

The V gene is TRBV2, the J gene TRBJ1-4; D unresolved. Trimming shortened V by 2 bases and J by 7 bases, and 2 bases separated the two germline ends. The germline CDR1 and CDR2 sequences are SNHLY and FYNNEI. This CDR3 is 11 amino acids long. The CDR3 nucleotides are TGTGCCAGCAGTGAACGTGAAAAACTGTTTTTT. The encoded protein is CASSEREKLFF.

This clone was picked up a small number of times. The chain couples TRBV30 to TRBJ2-2; D gene uncertain. Trimming removed 3 bases from V and 3 bases from J, with 8 bases in between. The CDR3 is 13 amino acids. Germline loops: CDR1 GTSNPN, CDR2 SVGIG (reference sequence). The CDR3 DNA reads as TGTGCCTGGAGCCCGAGCTACACCGGGGAGCTGTTTTTT. Translated, it gives CAWSPSYTGELFF. Supplemented by reference TRBV30 and TRBJ2-2, the full variable domain reads SQTIHQWPATLVQPVGSPLSLECTVEGTSNPNLYWYRQAAGRGLQLLFYSVGIGQISSEVPQNLSASRPQDRQFILSSKKLLLSDSGFYLCAWSPSYTGELFFGEGSRLTVL.

V usage is TRBV11-3 and J usage is TRBJ2-3; 11 bases line up with TRBD2. V shed 5 bases, J shed 2 bases, and the junction held 6 bases outside the gene matches. The CDR3 sequence is 16 residues long. CDR1 is SGHNT and CDR2 is YENEEA in the germline V gene. In DNA, the CDR3 is TGTGCCAGCAGCGTTCGTAGCGGGAGGGACACAGATACGCAGTATTTT. As protein: CASSVRSGRDTDTQYF.

The J gene is TRBJ2-3, the V gene TRBV5-6; TRBD2 matches 10 bases. The CDR3 length is 15 residues. Germline CDR1 reads SGHDT; CDR2 reads YYEEEE. The ends lost 4 bases at V and 8 bases at J; junction bases unmatched: 10. Here the CDR3 reads CASSPGLAGAGTQYF. The CDR3 nucleotides read TGTGCCAGCAGCCCGGGGCTAGCGGGAGCTGGTACGCAGTATTTT.

The rearrangement joins TRBV15 to TRBJ1-2; D gene uncertain. The CDR3 length is 14 residues. Germline CDR1 and CDR2: LNHNV and YYDKDF (reference sequence). With 1 base removed from V and 3 bases from J, the gap between germline ends came to 9 bases. This CDR3 is CATSRVPGYYGYTF. The CDR3 DNA reads TGTGCCACCAGCAGAGTGCCGGGTTACTATGGCTACACCTTC.

The chain has TRBV2 and TRBJ2-1, with 9 bases fitting TRBD2. V gave up 4 bases and J gave up 2 bases; unmatched junction bases: 6. The CDR3 totals 16 residues. CDR1 SNHLY and CDR2 FYNNEI come from the germline V gene. Here the CDR3 DNA reads TGTGCCAGCAGTGGTAGCGGGGGCCTTCCCTACAATGAGCAGTTCTTC. Protein: CASSGSGGLPYNEQFF. Together with reference TRBV2 and TRBJ2-1, the CDR3 gives the full variable domain: EPEVTQTPSHQVTQMGQEVILRCVPISNHLYFYWYRQILGQKVEFLVSFYNNEISEKSEIFDDQFSVERPDGSNFTLKIRSTKLEDSAMYFCASSGSGGLPYNEQFFGPGTRLTVL.

The CDR3 nucleotides are TGTGCCAGCAGGGACACCTCTATGAATGAGCAGTTCTTC. Its translation: CASRDTSMNEQFF. The V and J genes are TRBV7-2 and TRBJ2-1; D might be TRBD1 (5 bases). The germline V and J ends were trimmed by 6 bases and 7 bases, with 13 bases remaining between them. CDR3 length equals 13 residues. Looked up from germline, CDR1 is SGHTA and CDR2 is FQGNSA.

This clone was found once. Here the CDR3 reads CASSYGTRVHTEAFF. The CDR3 region has the DNA TGTGCCAGCAGCTACGGGACTAGGGTTCACACTGAAGCTTTCTTT. The chain combines TRBV5-6 with TRBJ1-1; weak D call: TRBD1 (5 bases). The CDR3 is made up of 15 amino acids. Germline-derived CDR1 and CDR2 are SGHDT and YYEEEE. The V end lost 3 bases, the J end lost 3 bases, and 15 bases lay between the germline ends.

V is TRBV9 and J is TRBJ2-5; TRBD1 agrees at 7 bases. The CDR3 is made up of 16 amino acids. Germline CDR1 and CDR2: SGDLS and YYNGEE. Trimming took 1 base from V and 3 from J; bases not matched to a gene: 9. CDR3 nucleotides: TGTGCCAGCAGCGTAAGCCTCCGGACAGGCGAAGAGACCCAGTACTTC. Translating it yields CASSVSLRTGEETQYF.

The chain carries TRBV14 and TRBJ2-7; no firm D call. The germline V gene encodes CDR1 SGHDN and CDR2 FVKESK. V was pared by 5 bases and J by 1 base, with 18 bases between. The CDR3 has 16 amino acids. The CDR3 is CASSTEHAGWSYEQYF. The CDR3 coding sequence is TGTGCCAGCAGCACGGAGCATGCCGGGTGGTCCTACGAGCAGTACTTC.

V and J are TRBV30 and TRBJ1-1, with D possibly matching TRBD1 (5 bases). V was trimmed by 0 bases and J by 10 bases, leaving 15 bases between them. This CDR3 is built from 13 residues. From germline, CDR1 is GTSNPN and CDR2 SVGIG (reference sequence). The CDR3 bases are TGTGCCTGGAGTGTGGTACAGGCCCGAGGAGCTTTCTTT. Translating it yields CAWSVVQARGAFF.

V gene TRBV10-3 combines with J gene TRBJ2-7; D perhaps matches TRBD1 (7 bases). V was shortened by 2 bases and J by 12 bases, with 14 bases between the two germline ends. The V gene's germline CDR1 is ENHRY and CDR2 SYGVKD. The CDR3 spans 12 residues. The CDR3 coding sequence is TGTGCCATCAGTGAGCCCACAGGGGAGGTGTACTTC. Translated: CAISEPTGEVYF.

The gene calls are TRBV5-1 and TRBJ2-6, with TRBD1 matching over 8 bases. Germline values: CDR1 SGHRS, CDR2 YFSETQ. The CDR3 sequence is 20 residues long. Trimming took 3 bases from V and 1 from J; bases not matched to a gene: 15. For the CDR3, the DNA is TGCGCCAGCAGCTCCCGGCCCAGAGGACAGGGAGCTTCTGGGGCCAACGTCCTGACTTTC. Translation gives CASSSRPRGQGASGANVLTF.

The chain uses TRBV5-8 and TRBJ1-2; 12 nucleotides align to TRBD1. CDR1 is SGHTS and CDR2 is YDEGEE in the germline V gene. The V segment lost 2 bases and the J segment 7 bases; nucleotides outside the gene matches: 3. The CDR3 covers 14 residues. This CDR3 is CASSFWDRGPGYTF. Here the CDR3 DNA reads TGTGCCAGCAGCTTTTGGGACAGGGGGCCTGGCTACACCTTC.

The chain uses TRBV7-2 and TRBJ1-2, with 7 bases identical to TRBD1. The ends lost 1 base at V and 8 bases at J; junction bases unmatched: 7. Germline assignment: CDR1 SGHTA and CDR2 FQGNSA. This CDR3 has 14 amino acids. CDR3 sequence: CASSLEGARGGYTF. The CDR3, as DNA: TGTGCCAGCAGCTTAGAGGGGGCAAGGGGAGGCTACACCTTC.

The chain joins TRBV15 to TRBJ2-5, with a tentative D call TRBD2 (5 bases). Germline V gene sequence: CDR1 LNHNV, CDR2 YYDKDF (reference sequence). The V and J ends lost 5 bases and 5 bases respectively, with 18 bases between them. The CDR3 runs 15 residues. CDR3 sequence (DNA): TGTGCCACCAGCGGGCCGGAGGATGGGCAGGAGACCCAGTACTTC. Protein: CATSGPEDGQETQYF.